These 27 T cell receptor beta chains were sequenced from one sample in a study of cytomegalovirus exposure and HLA in healthy donors. PCR amplification relied on 60 Vbeta primers (plus 13 Jbeta primers). Measured with immunoSEQ multiplex PCR; TCRdb has only the in-frame clones, and not every one. The table includes about 140,000 clones, over 65% detected once. The specimen sequenced was PBMCs. These TCRs come from a female donor in good health and CMV-seronegative.

This clone has a handful of counts. The chain joins TRBV19 to TRBJ1-5; 9 bases are a match to TRBD1. With 10 bases clipped from V and 2 bases from J, the junction kept 6 bases outside the gene matches. Germline V lookup: CDR1 LNHDA, CDR2 SQIVND (reference sequence). The length of the CDR3 is 14 residues. The CDR3 DNA reads as TGTGCCACCAACCGGGACAGGGGCAATCAGCCCCAGCATTTT. Its protein is CATNRDRGNQPQHF.

In the case of this clone: The junction departs from the called germline gene at one end, perhaps through a read error. This chain uses TRBV4-1 with TRBJ1-1; 8 bases are a match to TRBD1. CDR1 and CDR2 (germline): MGHRA, YSYEKL. This CDR3 region has 15 residues. Written as DNA, the CDR3 is TGCGCCAGCAGACAAGGAGACAGGGGCGACACTGAAGCTTTCTTT. It specifies CASRQGDRGDTEAFF.

V is TRBV28 and J is TRBJ2-1, with a weak D call TRBD1 (6 bases). From germline, CDR1 is MDHEN and CDR2 SYDVKM. There are 11 residues in the CDR3. As DNA, the CDR3 is TGTGCGGCGATGAGGGGGAATGAGCAGTTCTTC. Its protein is CAAMRGNEQFF. Variable domain in full (rest from reference TRBV28 and TRBJ2-1): DVKVTQSSRYLVKRTGEKVFLECVQDMDHENMFWYRQDPGLGLRLIYFSYDVKMKEKGDIPEGYSVSREKKERFSLILESASTNQTSMYLCAAMRGNEQFFGPGTRLTVL.

The chain combines TRBV29-1 with TRBJ2-1; TRBD2 aligns across 11 bases. CDR1 and CDR2 from the germline V gene are SQVTM and ANQGSEA. The V segment lost 4 bases and the J segment 9 bases; nucleotides outside the gene matches: 2. This CDR3 is 12 amino acids long. In nucleotides, the CDR3 is TGCAGCGTTGGAGGGACTAGCGGTGAGCAGTTCTTC. This gives the protein CSVGGTSGEQFF.

This clone was recorded a few times. The chain combines TRBV7-8 with TRBJ1-5; D call uncertain. Germline V CDR1 and CDR2: SGHVS, FQNEAQ. V lost 0 bases and J lost 7, with 4 bases in between. The CDR3 runs 12 residues. This CDR3 is CASSLAGQPQHF. The DNA of the CDR3 is TGTGCCAGCAGCTTAGCCGGGCAGCCCCAGCATTTT.

Notes on this clone: Without the conserved terminal phenylalanine or tryptophan, this CDR3 likely stems from a read error. The chain uses TRBV7-9 and TRBJ1-2; 9 bases line up with TRBD1. V was pared by 9 bases and J by 6 bases, with 8 bases of the junction left unmatched. CDR3 size: 13 residues. Germline CDR1 SEHNR, CDR2 FQNEAQ (reference sequence). The CDR3, as DNA: TGTGCCAGTTCCGGGACAGGGCATAATGGCTACACCCTC. It translates to CASSGTGHNGYTL.

The rearrangement joins TRBV2 to TRBJ1-4; the D is unclear. This CDR3 has 16 residues. Trimming removed 3 bases at V and 7 bases at J, with 18 bases between. Germline V CDR1 and CDR2: SNHLY, FYNNEI. DNA of the CDR3: TGTGCCAGCAGTGAGGGAAAGGCCTACCGGGGTGAAAAACTGTTTTTT. It translates to CASSEGKAYRGEKLFF.

The gene calls are TRBV14 and TRBJ1-2, with TRBD1 identical over 7 bases. The CDR3 contains 12 residues. The germline V gene has CDR1 SGHDN and CDR2 FVKESK. V lost 6 bases, J lost 9 bases, and 7 bases stayed unmatched. The DNA of the CDR3 is TGTGCCAGCAGTACAGGGGCCTGGAGCTACACCTTC. This encodes CASSTGAWSYTF.

The rearrangement uses TRBV20-1 and TRBJ2-1; possibly TRBD1 for D (6 bases). The CDR3 spans 11 residues. With 3 bases removed from V and 7 bases from J, the gap between germline ends came to 7 bases. In germline, CDR1 is DFQATT, CDR2 SNEGSKA (reference sequence). The CDR3 loop reads CSARDRNEQFF. The DNA of the CDR3 is TGCAGTGCTAGGGACAGAAATGAGCAGTTCTTC.

This sequence joins TRBV27 and TRBJ2-5; D gene unclear. The CDR3 contains 16 residues. Trimming left V 3 bases short and J 5 bases short, with 19 bases between. Germline V gives CDR1 MNHEY, CDR2 SMNVEV (reference sequence). The CDR3 loop reads CASSFASVARRETQYF. The DNA of the CDR3 is TGTGCCAGCAGTTTTGCGTCAGTCGCCCGGCGGGAGACCCAGTACTTC.

V and J are TRBV18 and TRBJ2-1; D not certain. The CDR3 is 15 residues long. Germline V lookup: CDR1 KGHSH, CDR2 LQKENI. V was pared by 1 base and J by 0 bases, with 7 bases between. The CDR3 DNA sequence: TGTGCCAGCTCACCACAGCGTAGCTCCTACAATGAGCAGTTCTTC. As protein: CASSPQRSSYNEQFF.

This clone was recorded once. This chain uses TRBV6-1 with TRBJ2-1; 7 bases match TRBD2. The V and J ends lost 8 bases and 0 bases, in that order; junction bases with no gene match: 4. This CDR3 comprises 14 residues. The germline CDR1 and CDR2 sequences are MNHNS and SASEGT. DNA for the CDR3: TGTGCCAGCTTGCCGGGAGGCTCCTACAATGAGCAGTTCTTC. As protein: CASLPGGSYNEQFF.

The genes are TRBV5-4 and TRBJ2-1; D is unclear. The CDR3 is 11 amino acids. Germline-derived CDR1 and CDR2 are SGHNT and YYREEE (reference sequence). V lost 3 bases and J 4 bases, leaving 2 bases between the germline ends. The CDR3 sequence is CASSSYNEQFF. The CDR3, as DNA: TGTGCCAGCAGCTCGTACAATGAGCAGTTCTTC.

This chain uses TRBV5-4 with TRBJ2-5; 8 nucleotides line up with TRBD2. The better agreement between TRBJ2-7 and the DNA end casts doubt on the J call. The CDR3 spans 14 residues. Germline V CDR1 and CDR2: SGHNT, YYREEE (reference sequence). CDR3 sequence reads: CASSLGLANYEQYF. As DNA, the CDR3 is TGTGCCAGCAGCTTGGGACTAGCGAACTACGAGCAGTACTTC.

CDR3 loop: CSVTKGARLSEQYF. CDR3 nucleotides: TGCAGCGTGACTAAGGGGGCGCGGTTGTCTGAGCAGTACTTC. V and J are TRBV29-1 and TRBJ2-7; TRBD1 matches at 7 bases. V lost 6 bases and J lost 7; bases outside the gene matches: 15. The CDR3 totals 14 residues. Germline V CDR1 and CDR2: SQVTM, ANQGSEA.

This clone was seen more than once but under ten times. The chain combines TRBV9 with TRBJ1-4; 7 nucleotides line up with TRBD1. J lost 4 bases, V lost 4 bases, and 7 bases had no gene match. Per germline, CDR1 SGDLS and CDR2 YYNGEE. CDR3 length: 15 amino acids. This CDR3 reads CASSTRPGGNEKLFF. Written as DNA, the CDR3 is TGTGCCAGCAGCACCAGACCAGGGGGTAATGAAAAACTGTTTTTT.

This chain joins TRBV5-5 and TRBJ1-3, with D unresolved. Deletions cut 0 bases from V and 2 bases from J, with 12 bases between. Germline CDR1 is SGHKS and CDR2 is YYEKEE (reference sequence). The CDR3 covers 16 residues. CDR3 in DNA: TGTGCCAGCAGCTTGGGGTTGGGAGGAGCTGGAAACACCATATATTTT. Its protein product is CASSLGLGGAGNTIYF.

The chain employs TRBV20-1 and TRBJ1-6; no clear D. The germline V and J ends were trimmed by 3 bases and 10 bases, with 7 bases remaining between them. Germline V CDR1 and CDR2: DFQATT, SNEGSKA (reference sequence). This CDR3 region has 11 residues. CDR3 sequence reads: CSASPPSPLHF. CDR3 DNA sequence: TGCAGTGCTAGCCCCCCATCACCCCTCCACTTT.

CDR3: CASSLRGQGPNIQYF. The CDR3, as DNA: TGTGCCAGCAGTTTACGTGGACAGGGGCCAAACATTCAGTACTTC. The chain employs TRBV28 and TRBJ2-4, with TRBD1 matching over 9 bases. J was trimmed by 6 bases and V by 2 bases; bases with no gene match: 5. In germline, CDR1 is MDHEN, CDR2 SYDVKM. This CDR3 is built from 15 residues.

This chain links TRBV9 with TRBJ1-1, with 7 bases matching TRBD1. Germline V gene data show CDR1 as SGDLS and CDR2 as YYNGEE. This CDR3 comprises 14 residues. V trimming: 6 bases; J trimming: 4 bases; junction bases outside the gene matches: 9. CDR3 nucleotide sequence: TGTGCCAGCATGGTCGGCCAGGGGGGCACTGAAGCTTTCTTT. Translating gives CASMVGQGGTEAFF.

The rearrangement joins TRBV30 to TRBJ1-4, with D maybe TRBD1 (5 bases). Germline lookup yields CDR1 GTSNPN and CDR2 SVGIG (reference sequence). This CDR3 is 17 amino acids long. V lost 0 bases and J lost 2, with 16 bases in between. The CDR3 DNA sequence: TGTGCCTGGAGTGTAACAATGTTGGGGCAGACTAATGAAAAACTGTTTTTT. Protein sequence: CAWSVTMLGQTNEKLFF.

This clone came up a few times. The V gene is TRBV29-1, the J gene TRBJ1-1, with a possible D match to TRBD1 (6 bases). Trimming shortened V by 7 bases and J by 0 bases, and 9 bases separated the two germline ends. Germline loops: CDR1 SQVTM, CDR2 ANQGSEA. The CDR3 extends over 12 amino acids. CDR3 sequence (DNA): TGCAGCGGCAGGGGATTGAACACTGAAGCTTTCTTT. It encodes CSGRGLNTEAFF.

The sample holds a few counts of this clone. This CDR3 is CASSGGQGINYGYTF. The CDR3 bases are TGTGCCAGCAGCGGGGGACAGGGGATCAACTATGGCTACACCTTC. The chain couples TRBV5-4 to TRBJ1-2; 10 nucleotides agree with TRBD1. Unmatched junction bases numbered 5, after V lost 4 bases and J lost 2 bases. The CDR3 runs 15 residues. Germline V gene lookup returns CDR1 SGHNT and CDR2 YYREEE (reference sequence).

This rearrangement joins TRBV5-4 to TRBJ2-5, with 13 positions matching TRBD2. The CDR3 extends over 13 amino acids. The germline V gene encodes CDR1 SGHNT and CDR2 YYREEE (reference sequence). V lost 4 bases and J lost 12; bases outside the gene matches: 6. The DNA of the CDR3 is TGTGCCAGCAGCCTAGGACTAGCGGGAGCCGAGTACTTC. It is translated as CASSLGLAGAEYF. The full variable domain, in which reference TRBV5-4 and TRBJ2-5 provide the parts outside the CDR3, is ETGVTQSPTHLIKTRGQQVTLRCSSQSGHNTVSWYQQALGQGPQFIFQYYREEENGRGNFPPRFSGLQFPNYSSELNVNALELDDSALYLCASSLGLAGAEYFGPGTRLLVL.

This clone was recorded only once. V is TRBV28 and J is TRBJ2-2; 7 nucleotides align to TRBD2. This CDR3 has 16 amino acids. V lost 2 bases and J lost 4; bases outside the gene matches: 7. CDR1 is MDHEN and CDR2 is SYDVKM in the germline V gene. CDR3 nucleotide sequence: TGTGCCAGCAGTTTAGGATCTAGCGGAGTCACCGGGGAGCTGTTTTTT. Residues: CASSLGSSGVTGELFF.

This sequence joins TRBV7-9 and TRBJ2-3; D is perhaps TRBD1 (6 bases). Per the germline V gene, CDR1 is SEHNR and CDR2 is FQNEAQ (reference sequence). Trimming left V 6 bases short and J 0 bases short, with 10 bases between. This CDR3 has 14 amino acids. CDR3 sequence: CASRLGQSTDTQYF. The CDR3, as DNA: TGTGCCAGCAGGCTCGGACAGAGCACAGATACGCAGTATTTT.

The chain recombines TRBV28 with TRBJ2-1; D remains ambiguous. This CDR3 spans 11 amino acids. CDR1 is MDHEN and CDR2 is SYDVKM in the germline V gene. V shed 5 bases and J shed 10 bases, with 9 bases lying between them. CDR3 DNA sequence: TGTGCCAGCAGTCCCACTCAAGAGCAGTTCTTC. This sequence encodes CASSPTQEQFF.